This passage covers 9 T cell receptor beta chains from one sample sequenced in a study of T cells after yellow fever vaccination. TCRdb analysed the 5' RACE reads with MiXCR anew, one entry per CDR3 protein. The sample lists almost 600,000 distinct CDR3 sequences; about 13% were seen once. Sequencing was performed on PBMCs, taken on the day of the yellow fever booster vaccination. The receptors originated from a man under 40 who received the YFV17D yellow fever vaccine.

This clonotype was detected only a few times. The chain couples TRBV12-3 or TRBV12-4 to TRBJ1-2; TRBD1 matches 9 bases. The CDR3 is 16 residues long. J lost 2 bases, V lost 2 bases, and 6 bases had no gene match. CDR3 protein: CASSLSGTGRNYGYTF. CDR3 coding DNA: TGTGCCAGCAGTTTATCTGGGACAGGGAGGAACTATGGCTACACCTTC.

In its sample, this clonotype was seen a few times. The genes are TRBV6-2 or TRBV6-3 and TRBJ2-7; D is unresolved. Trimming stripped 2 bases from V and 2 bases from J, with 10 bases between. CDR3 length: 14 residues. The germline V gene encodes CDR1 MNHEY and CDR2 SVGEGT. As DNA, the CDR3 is TGTGCCAGCAGTTACCCGTCAGTGACCTACGAGCAGTACTTC. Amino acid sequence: CASSYPSVTYEQYF.

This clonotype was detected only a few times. CDR3 amino acids: CSVGRSGTNEKLFF. DNA of the CDR3: TGCAGCGTTGGCAGAAGTGGGACTAATGAAAAACTGTTTTTT. The chain recombines TRBV29-1 with TRBJ1-4; D gene uncertain. V shed 4 bases and J shed 2 bases, with 11 bases lying between them. Looked up from germline, CDR1 is SQVTM and CDR2 is ANQGSEA. The CDR3 is 14 residues long.

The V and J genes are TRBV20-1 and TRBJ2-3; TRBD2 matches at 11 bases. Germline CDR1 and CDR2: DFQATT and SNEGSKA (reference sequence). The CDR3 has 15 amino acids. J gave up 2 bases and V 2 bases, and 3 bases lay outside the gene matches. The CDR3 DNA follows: TGCAGTGCTAGAAGACTAGCGGGATACACAGATACGCAGTATTTT. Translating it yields CSARRLAGYTDTQYF.

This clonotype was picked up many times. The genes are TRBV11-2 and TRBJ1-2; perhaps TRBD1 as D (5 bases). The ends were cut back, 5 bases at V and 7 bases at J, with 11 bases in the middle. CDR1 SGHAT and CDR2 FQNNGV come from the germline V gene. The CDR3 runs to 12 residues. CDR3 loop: CASSPSGFGYTF. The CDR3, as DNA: TGTGCCAGCAGCCCTTCAGGGTTTGGCTACACCTTC. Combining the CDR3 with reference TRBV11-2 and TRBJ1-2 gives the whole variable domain EAGVAQSPRYKIIEKRQSVAFWCNPISGHATLYWYQQILGQGPKLLIQFQNNGVVDDSQLPKDRFSAERLKGVDSTLKIQPAKLEDSAVYLCASSPSGFGYTFGSGTRLTVV.

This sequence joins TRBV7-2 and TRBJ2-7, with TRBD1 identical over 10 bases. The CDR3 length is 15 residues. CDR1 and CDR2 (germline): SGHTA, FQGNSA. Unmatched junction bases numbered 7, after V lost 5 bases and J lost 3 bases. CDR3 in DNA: TGTGCCAGCAGCCGTGCTGGACAGGGGGGCTACGAGCAGTACTTC. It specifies CASSRAGQGGYEQYF.

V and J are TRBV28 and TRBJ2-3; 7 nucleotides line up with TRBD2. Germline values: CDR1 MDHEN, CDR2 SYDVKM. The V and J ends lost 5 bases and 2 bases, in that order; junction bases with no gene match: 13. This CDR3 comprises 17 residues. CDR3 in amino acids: CASSASRTSLNTDTQYF. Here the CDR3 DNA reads TGTGCCAGCAGTGCCTCCAGGACTAGTCTGAACACAGATACGCAGTATTTT.

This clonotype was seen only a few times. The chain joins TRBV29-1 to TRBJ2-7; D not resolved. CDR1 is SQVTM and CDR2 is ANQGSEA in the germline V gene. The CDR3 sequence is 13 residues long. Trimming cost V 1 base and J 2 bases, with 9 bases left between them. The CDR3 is CSVEGATTYEQYF. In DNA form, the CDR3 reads TGCAGCGTTGAAGGTGCCACAACCTACGAGCAGTACTTC.

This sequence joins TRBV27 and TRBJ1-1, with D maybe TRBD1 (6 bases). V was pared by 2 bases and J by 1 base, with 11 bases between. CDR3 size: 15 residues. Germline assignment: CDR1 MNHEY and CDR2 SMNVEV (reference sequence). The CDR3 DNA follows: TGTGCCAGCAGTTTAGGGGTACAGGGGAACACTGAAGCTTTCTTT. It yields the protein CASSLGVQGNTEAFF.